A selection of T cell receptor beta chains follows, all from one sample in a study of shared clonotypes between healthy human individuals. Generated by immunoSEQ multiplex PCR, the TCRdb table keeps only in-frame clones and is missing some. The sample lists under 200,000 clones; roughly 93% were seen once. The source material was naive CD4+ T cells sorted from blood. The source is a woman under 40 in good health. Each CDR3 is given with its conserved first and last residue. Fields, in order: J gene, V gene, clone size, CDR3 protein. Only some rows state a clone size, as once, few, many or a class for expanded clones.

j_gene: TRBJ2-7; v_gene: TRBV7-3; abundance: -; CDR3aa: CASSPSTGTEQYF
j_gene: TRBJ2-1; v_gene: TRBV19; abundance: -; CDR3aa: CASSFSTLDNYNEQFF
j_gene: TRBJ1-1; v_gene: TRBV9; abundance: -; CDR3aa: CASSQGGLLTEAFF
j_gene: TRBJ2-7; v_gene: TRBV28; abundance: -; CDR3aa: CASSFNPYEQYF
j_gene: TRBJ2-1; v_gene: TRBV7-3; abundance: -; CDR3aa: CASSLALGEQFF
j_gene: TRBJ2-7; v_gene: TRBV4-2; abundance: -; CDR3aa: CASSRQVDSYEQYF
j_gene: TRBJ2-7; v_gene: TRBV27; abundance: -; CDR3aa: CASSLGTSGSYEQYF
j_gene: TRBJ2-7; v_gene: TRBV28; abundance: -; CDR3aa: CASRQTGETEQYF
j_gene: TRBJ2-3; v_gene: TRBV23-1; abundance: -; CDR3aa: CARKPQDSSVGTQYF
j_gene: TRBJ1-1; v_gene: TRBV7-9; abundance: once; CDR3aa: CASSPRTLNTEAFF
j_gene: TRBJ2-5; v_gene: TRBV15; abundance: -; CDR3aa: CATSRESSGKQETQYF
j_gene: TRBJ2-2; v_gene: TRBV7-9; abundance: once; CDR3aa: CASSLVLAGSTANTGELFF
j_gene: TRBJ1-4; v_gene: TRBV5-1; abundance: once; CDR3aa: CASSQGQGIGNEKLFF
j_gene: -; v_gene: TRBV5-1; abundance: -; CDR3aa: CASSLVAGEGYEQYF
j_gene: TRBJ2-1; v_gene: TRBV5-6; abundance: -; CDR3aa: CASSLRQGGYNEQFF
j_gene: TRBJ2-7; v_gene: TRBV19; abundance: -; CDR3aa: CASSRLAGGFSYEQYF
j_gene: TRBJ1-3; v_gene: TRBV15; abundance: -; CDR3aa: CATSMGSGNTIYF
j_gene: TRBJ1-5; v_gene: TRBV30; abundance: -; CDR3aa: CAWSVRGDQPQHF
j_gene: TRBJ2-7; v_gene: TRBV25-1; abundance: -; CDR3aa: CASSESIIGLAGTYEQYF
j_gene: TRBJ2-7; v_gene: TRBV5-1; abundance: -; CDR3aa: CASSSSYEQYF
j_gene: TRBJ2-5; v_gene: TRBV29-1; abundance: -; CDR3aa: CSVAREETQYF
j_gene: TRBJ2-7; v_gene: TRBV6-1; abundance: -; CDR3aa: CASSDRGLWDEQYF
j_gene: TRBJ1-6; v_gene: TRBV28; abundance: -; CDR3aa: CASSLGRDGANNSPLHF
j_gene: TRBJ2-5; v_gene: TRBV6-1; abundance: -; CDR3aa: CASRGGETQYF
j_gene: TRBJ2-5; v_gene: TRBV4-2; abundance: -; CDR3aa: CASSQDRSGRSETQYF
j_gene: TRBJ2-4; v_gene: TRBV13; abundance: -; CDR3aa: CASSSGLAGAKNIQYF
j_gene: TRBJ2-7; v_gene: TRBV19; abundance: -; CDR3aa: CASSISRDSYEQYF
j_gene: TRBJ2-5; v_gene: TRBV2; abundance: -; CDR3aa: CASTKTSGQETQYF
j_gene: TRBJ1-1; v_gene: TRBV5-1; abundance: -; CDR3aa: CASSLGGNRRNTEAFF
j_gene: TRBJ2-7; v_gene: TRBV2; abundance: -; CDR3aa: CASSAEQGPYEQYF
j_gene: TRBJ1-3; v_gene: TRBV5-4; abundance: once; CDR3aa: CASSLASGNTIYF
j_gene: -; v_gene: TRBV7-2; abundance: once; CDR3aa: CASSLAGGYEQYF
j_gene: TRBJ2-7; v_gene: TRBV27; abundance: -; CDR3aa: CASSPGTGKGPYEQYF
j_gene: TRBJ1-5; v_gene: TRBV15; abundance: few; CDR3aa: CATSRETMGDRNQPQHF
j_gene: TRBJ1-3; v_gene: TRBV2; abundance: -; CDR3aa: CASSEQGVGNTIYF
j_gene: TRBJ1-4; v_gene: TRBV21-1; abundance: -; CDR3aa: CASSKGIRGAGRERFF
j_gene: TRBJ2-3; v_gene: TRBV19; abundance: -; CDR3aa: CASSMGDTQYF
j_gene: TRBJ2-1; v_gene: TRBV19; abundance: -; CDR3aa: CASSIVAGFSNEQFF
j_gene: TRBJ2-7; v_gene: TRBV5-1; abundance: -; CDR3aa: CASSPIPGPNYEQYF
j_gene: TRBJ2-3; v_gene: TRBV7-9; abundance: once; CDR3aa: CASIYSGGRTTDTQYF
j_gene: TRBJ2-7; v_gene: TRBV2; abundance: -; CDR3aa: CASSRDPRDQMGEQYF
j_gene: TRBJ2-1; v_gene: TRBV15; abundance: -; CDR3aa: CATSRGRDSYNEQFF
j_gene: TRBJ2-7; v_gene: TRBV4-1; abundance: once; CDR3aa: CASSQTGLAGPPHPPVF
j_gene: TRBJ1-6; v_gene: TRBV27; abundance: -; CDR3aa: CASSTTGGSPLHF
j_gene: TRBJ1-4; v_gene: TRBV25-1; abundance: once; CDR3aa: CASSAIGGVAEKLFF
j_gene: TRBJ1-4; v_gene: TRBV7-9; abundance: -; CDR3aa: CASSLQGSTNEKLFF
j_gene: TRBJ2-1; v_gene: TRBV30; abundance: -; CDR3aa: CASLHQREGNEQFF
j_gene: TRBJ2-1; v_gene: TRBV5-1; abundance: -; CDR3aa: CASSLPSGRRNEQFF